Following are 15 T cell receptor beta chains from one sample sequenced in a study of blood T cell repertoires in COVID-19. The table came from immunoSEQ multiplex PCR; TCRdb's copy has only in-frame clones and leaves some out. The table includes 150,000 to 200,000 clones, roughly 90% detected once. Specimen: peripheral blood. These receptors all come from a man aged 60 to 69 with active or convalescent COVID-19.

The chain has TRBV19 and TRBJ2-5; D possibly corresponds to TRBD2 (7 bases). CDR1 is LNHDA, CDR2 SQIVND, per germline (reference sequence). Trimming took 5 bases from V and 5 from J, leaving 15 bases between them. CDR3 length equals 14 residues. The CDR3 region is CASSPTRGGETQYF. DNA of the CDR3: TGTGCCAGTAGTCCTACTAGGGGGGGGGAGACCCAGTACTTC.

V gene TRBV11-2 combines with J gene TRBJ2-1; 9 nucleotides match TRBD2. V was pared by 3 bases and J by 5 bases, with 5 bases of the junction left unmatched. Germline CDR1 SGHAT, CDR2 FQNNGV. The CDR3 loop spans 15 amino acids. The CDR3 here is CASSFGLASHNEQFF. CDR3 coding DNA: TGTGCCAGCAGCTTCGGACTAGCGTCGCACAATGAGCAGTTCTTC.

V is TRBV7-7 and J is TRBJ2-3, with TRBD1 as a possible D gene (5 bases). The CDR3 has 14 residues. Germline CDR1 and CDR2: SSHAT and FNYEAQ (reference sequence). V lost 5 bases and J 2 bases, leaving 11 bases between the germline ends. Here the CDR3 DNA reads TGTGCCAGCAGCCCAGGGCACTCCACAGATACGCAGTATTTT. It specifies CASSPGHSTDTQYF. Complete variable domain (other parts from reference TRBV7-7 and TRBJ2-3): GAGVSQSPRYKVTKRGQDVTLRCDPISSHATLYWYQQALGQGPEFLTYFNYEAQPDKSGLPSDRFSAERPEGSISTLTIQRTEQRDSAMYRCASSPGHSTDTQYFGPGTRLTVL.

This clone was observed once. The rearrangement joins TRBV21-1 to TRBJ2-2; TRBD2, the D gene given by the table, was not confirmed from the DNA. TRBV21-1 is labeled a pseudogene. The CDR3 covers 18 residues. The CDR3 loop is CASSKVVGVRTNTGELFF. The CDR3 DNA follows: TGTGCCAGCAGCAAAGTCGTAGGAGTACGCACGAACACCGGGGAGCTGTTTTTT.

This chain links TRBV19 with TRBJ2-7, with D perhaps matching TRBD2 (5 bases). This CDR3 is built from 14 residues. Germline CDR1 is LNHDA and CDR2 is SQIVND (reference sequence). Trimming cost V 1 base and J 4 bases, with 11 bases left between them. The chain's CDR3 is CASSIAGLGYEQYF. DNA of the CDR3: TGTGCCAGTAGTATAGCCGGACTTGGTTACGAGCAGTACTTC.

J is TRBJ1-2 and V is TRBV6-5; 9 bases map to TRBD1. The CDR3 has 14 residues. Germline V gene data show CDR1 as MNHEY and CDR2 as SVGAGI. V lost 8 bases and J lost 6; bases outside the gene matches: 10. The CDR3 region has the DNA TGTGCCAGCTCAGGTGGGGGACAGGGAGATGGCTACACCTTC. Amino acids: CASSGGGQGDGYTF.

This chain links TRBV7-9 with TRBJ2-2, with a tentative D call TRBD1 (5 bases). This CDR3 is built from 16 residues. Germline V gives CDR1 SEHNR, CDR2 FQNEAQ (reference sequence). V dropped 2 bases and J dropped 0 bases, with 10 bases sitting between them. The CDR3 loop is CASSLLGRANTGELFF. The CDR3 DNA is TGTGCCAGCAGCTTACTGGGCAGGGCGAACACCGGGGAGCTGTTTTTT.

This clone came up a few times. CDR3 sequence reads: CASRQDSPTEAFF. Here the CDR3 DNA reads TGTGCCAGCAGACAGGACAGTCCCACTGAAGCTTTCTTT. The rearrangement uses TRBV5-4 and TRBJ1-1; D may be TRBD1 (6 bases). This CDR3 is built from 13 residues. V lost 5 bases, J lost 4 bases, and 12 bases lay in between. Germline V gene data show CDR1 as SGHNT and CDR2 as YYREEE (reference sequence).

The chain couples TRBV7-2 to TRBJ1-3, with D perhaps TRBD1 (5 bases). CDR1 is SGHTA, CDR2 FQGNSA, per germline. The V and J ends lost 3 bases and 3 bases respectively, with 9 bases between them. This CDR3 has 14 amino acids. The CDR3 here is CASSFSGFGNTIYF. DNA for the CDR3: TGTGCCAGCAGCTTTTCAGGGTTTGGAAACACCATATATTTT.

The CDR3 protein is CASSYRRDRGTDTQYF. The CDR3 DNA reads TGTGCCAGCAGTTACAGGCGGGACAGGGGCACAGATACGCAGTATTTT. This rearrangement joins TRBV6-5 to TRBJ2-3; 9 bases line up with TRBD1. Germline V CDR1 and CDR2: MNHEY, SVGAGI. The V segment lost 2 bases and the J segment 1 base; nucleotides outside the gene matches: 4. This CDR3 spans 16 amino acids.

The rearrangement uses TRBV6-5 and TRBJ1-5, with 8 bases lining up with TRBD1. Trimming took 6 bases from V and 4 from J; bases not matched to a gene: 8. CDR3 length equals 15 residues. Germline V gene data show CDR1 as MNHEY and CDR2 as SVGAGI. CDR3 sequence reads: CASSRGTGVNQPQHF. For the CDR3, the DNA is TGTGCCAGCAGCCGGGGGACAGGCGTAAATCAGCCCCAGCATTTT.

The rearrangement links TRBV24-1 to TRBJ1-2, with no clear D. The CDR3 runs to 11 residues. Trimming left V 4 bases short and J 8 bases short, with 7 bases between. Looked up from germline, CDR1 is KGHDR and CDR2 is SFDVKD. CDR3 in DNA: TGTGCCACCAGTGACACTTACGGCTACACCTTC. Protein sequence: CATSDTYGYTF.

This chain joins TRBV7-2 and TRBJ2-7, with 9 nucleotides matching TRBD2. The CDR3 contains 17 residues. Per germline, CDR1 SGHTA and CDR2 FQGNSA. The V gene end was trimmed by 5 bases and the J gene end by 4 bases; junction bases not matched to a gene: 15. CDR3 in amino acids: CASSLSASGRNDYEQYF. DNA of the CDR3: TGTGCCAGCAGCCTATCCGCGAGCGGGAGGAATGATTACGAGCAGTACTTC.

V and J are TRBV7-2 and TRBJ1-5, with D uncertain. Germline lookup yields CDR1 SGHTA and CDR2 FQGNSA. This CDR3 comprises 13 residues. V lost 6 bases and J lost 3, with 9 bases in between. The CDR3 region is CASSRHNNQPQHF. The CDR3 DNA is TGTGCCAGCAGTCGACACAACAATCAGCCCCAGCATTTT.

This clone was counted a few times. The rearrangement links TRBV27 to TRBJ1-1, with no clear D. CDR1 is MNHEY and CDR2 is SMNVEV in the germline V gene (reference sequence). The CDR3 runs to 14 residues. With 2 bases removed from V and 4 bases from J, the gap between germline ends came to 11 bases. Here the CDR3 DNA reads TGTGCCAGCAGTTTAGTGGGAGTGAGCACTGAAGCTTTCTTT. It codes for CASSLVGVSTEAFF.